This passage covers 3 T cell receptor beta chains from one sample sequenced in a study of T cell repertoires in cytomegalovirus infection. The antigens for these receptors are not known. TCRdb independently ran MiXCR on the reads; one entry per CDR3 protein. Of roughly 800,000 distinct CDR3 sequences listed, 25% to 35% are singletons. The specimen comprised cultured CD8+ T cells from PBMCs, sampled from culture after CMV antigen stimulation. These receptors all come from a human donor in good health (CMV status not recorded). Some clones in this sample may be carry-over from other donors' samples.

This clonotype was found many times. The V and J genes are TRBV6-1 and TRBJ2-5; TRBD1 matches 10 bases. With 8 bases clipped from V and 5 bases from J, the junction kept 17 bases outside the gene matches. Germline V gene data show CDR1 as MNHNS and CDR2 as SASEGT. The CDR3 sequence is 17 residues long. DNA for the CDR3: TGTGCCAGCTCCCTCCTCCGGGACAGGGGTTGGCAGGAGACCCAGTACTTC. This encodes CASSLLRDRGWQETQYF.

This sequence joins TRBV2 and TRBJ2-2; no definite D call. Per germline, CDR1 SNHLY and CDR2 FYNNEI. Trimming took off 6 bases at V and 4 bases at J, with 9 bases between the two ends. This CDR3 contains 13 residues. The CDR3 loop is CASRVLSTGELFF. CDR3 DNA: TGTGCCAGCAGGGTCCTCAGCACCGGGGAGCTGTTTTTT.

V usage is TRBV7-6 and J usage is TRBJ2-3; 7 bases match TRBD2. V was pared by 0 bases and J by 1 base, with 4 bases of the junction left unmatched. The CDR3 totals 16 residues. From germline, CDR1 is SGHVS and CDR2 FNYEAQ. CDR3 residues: CASSLAAGRGTDTQYF. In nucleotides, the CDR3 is TGTGCCAGCAGCTTAGCGGCAGGGAGGGGCACAGATACGCAGTATTTT.